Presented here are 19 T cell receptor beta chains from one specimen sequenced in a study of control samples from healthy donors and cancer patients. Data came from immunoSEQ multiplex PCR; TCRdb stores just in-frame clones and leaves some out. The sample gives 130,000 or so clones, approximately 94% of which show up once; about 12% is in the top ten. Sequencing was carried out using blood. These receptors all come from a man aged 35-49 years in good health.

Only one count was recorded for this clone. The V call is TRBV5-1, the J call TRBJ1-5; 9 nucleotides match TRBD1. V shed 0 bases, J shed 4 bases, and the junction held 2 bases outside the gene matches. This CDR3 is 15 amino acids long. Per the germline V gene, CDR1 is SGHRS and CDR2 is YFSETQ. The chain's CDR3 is CASSLGGTGNQPQHF. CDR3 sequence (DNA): TGCGCCAGCAGCTTGGGAGGGACAGGGAATCAGCCCCAGCATTTT. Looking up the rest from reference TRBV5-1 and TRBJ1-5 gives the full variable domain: KAGVTQTPRYLIKTRGQQVTLSCSPISGHRSVSWYQQTPGQGLQFLFEYFSETQRNKGNFPGRFSGRQFSNSRSEMNVSTLELGDSALYLCASSLGGTGNQPQHFGDGTRLSIL.

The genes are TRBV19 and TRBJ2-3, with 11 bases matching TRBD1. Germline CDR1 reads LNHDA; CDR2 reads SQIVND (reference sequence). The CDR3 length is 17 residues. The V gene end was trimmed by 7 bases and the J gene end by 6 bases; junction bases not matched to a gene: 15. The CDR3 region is CASTPDRGHPSGDTQYF. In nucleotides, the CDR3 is TGTGCCAGTACCCCGGACAGGGGGCATCCGTCGGGCGATACGCAGTATTTT.

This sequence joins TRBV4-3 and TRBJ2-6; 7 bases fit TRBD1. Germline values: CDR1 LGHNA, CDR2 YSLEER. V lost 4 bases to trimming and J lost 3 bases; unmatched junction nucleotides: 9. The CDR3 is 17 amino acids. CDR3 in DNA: TGCGCCAGCAGCCGGCAGAGTACAGGGGATGGGGCCAACGTCCTGACTTTC. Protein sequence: CASSRQSTGDGANVLTF.

The CDR3 sequence is CASSFPGDEQYF. The CDR3 coding sequence is TGTGCCAGCAGCTTCCCCGGGGACGAGCAGTACTTC. The genes are TRBV7-9 and TRBJ2-7; a possible D gene is TRBD2 (5 bases). Trimming pared 3 bases from V and 5 bases from J, leaving 8 bases between. Germline assignment: CDR1 SEHNR and CDR2 FQNEAQ (reference sequence). There are 12 residues in the CDR3.

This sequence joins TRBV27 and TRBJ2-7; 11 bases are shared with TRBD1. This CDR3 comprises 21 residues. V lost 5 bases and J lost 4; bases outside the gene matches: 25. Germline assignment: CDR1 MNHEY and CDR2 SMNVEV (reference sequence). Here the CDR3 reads CASSPGQGAGSGRSLRYEQYF. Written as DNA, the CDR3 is TGTGCCAGCAGTCCTGGACAGGGGGCGGGTAGCGGGAGATCCCTAAGGTACGAGCAGTACTTC.

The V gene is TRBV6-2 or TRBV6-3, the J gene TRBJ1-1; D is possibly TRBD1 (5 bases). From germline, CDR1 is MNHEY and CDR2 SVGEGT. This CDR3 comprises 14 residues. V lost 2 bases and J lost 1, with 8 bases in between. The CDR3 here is CASSYGQGNTEAFF. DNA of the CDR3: TGTGCCAGCAGTTACGGGCAGGGGAACACTGAAGCTTTCTTT.

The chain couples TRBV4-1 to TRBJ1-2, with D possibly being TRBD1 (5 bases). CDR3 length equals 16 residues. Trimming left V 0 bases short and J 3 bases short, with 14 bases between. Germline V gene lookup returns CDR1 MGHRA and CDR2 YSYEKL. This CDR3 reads CASSQDQLGADYGYTF. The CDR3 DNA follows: TGCGCCAGCAGCCAAGACCAACTAGGGGCGGACTATGGCTACACCTTC.

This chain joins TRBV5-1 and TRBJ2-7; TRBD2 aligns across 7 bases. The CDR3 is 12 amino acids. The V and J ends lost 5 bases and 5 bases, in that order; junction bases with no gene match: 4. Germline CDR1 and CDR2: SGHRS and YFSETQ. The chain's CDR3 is CASRGGAHEQYF. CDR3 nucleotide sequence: TGCGCCAGCAGGGGAGGGGCCCACGAGCAGTACTTC.

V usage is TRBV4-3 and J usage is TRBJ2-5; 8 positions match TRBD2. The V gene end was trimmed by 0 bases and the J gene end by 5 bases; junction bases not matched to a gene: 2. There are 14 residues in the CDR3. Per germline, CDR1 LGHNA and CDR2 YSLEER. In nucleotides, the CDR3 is TGCGCCAGCAGCCAAGAACTAGCGGACGAGACCCAGTACTTC. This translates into CASSQELADETQYF.

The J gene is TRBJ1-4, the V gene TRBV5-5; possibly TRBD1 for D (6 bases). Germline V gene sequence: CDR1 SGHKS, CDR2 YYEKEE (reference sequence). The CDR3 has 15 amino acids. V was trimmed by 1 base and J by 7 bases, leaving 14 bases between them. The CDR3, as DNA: TGTGCCAGCAGCTTGTCCGCGGGGGCGCCTGAAAAACTGTTTTTT. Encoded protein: CASSLSAGAPEKLFF.

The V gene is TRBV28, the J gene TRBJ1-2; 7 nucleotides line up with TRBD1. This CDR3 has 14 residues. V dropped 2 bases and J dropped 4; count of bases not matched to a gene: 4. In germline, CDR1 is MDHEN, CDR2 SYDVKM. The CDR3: CASSLRGQAYGYTF. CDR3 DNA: TGTGCCAGCAGTTTAAGAGGACAGGCCTATGGCTACACCTTC.

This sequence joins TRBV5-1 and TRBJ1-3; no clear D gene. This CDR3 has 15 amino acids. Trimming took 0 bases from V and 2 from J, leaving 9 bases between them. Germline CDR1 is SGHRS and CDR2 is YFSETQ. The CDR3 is CASSLGGRTGNTIYF. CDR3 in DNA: TGCGCCAGCAGCTTGGGAGGGCGGACTGGAAACACCATATATTTT.

CDR3 region: CASSAGGAYGYTF. In DNA, the CDR3 is TGTGCCAGCAGTGCAGGGGGAGCCTATGGCTACACCTTC. This chain joins TRBV2 and TRBJ1-2, with 7 bases fitting TRBD1. The J segment lost 4 bases and the V segment lost 4 bases, leaving 3 bases of the junction unmatched. Germline-derived CDR1 and CDR2 are SNHLY and FYNNEI. The CDR3 has 13 residues.

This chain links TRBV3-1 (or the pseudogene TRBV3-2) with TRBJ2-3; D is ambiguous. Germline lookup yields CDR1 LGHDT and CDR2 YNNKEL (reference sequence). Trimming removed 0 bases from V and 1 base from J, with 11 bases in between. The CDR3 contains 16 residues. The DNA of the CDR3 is TGTGCCAGCAGCCAAGAAGCCCCCGGGCGCACAGATACGCAGTATTTT. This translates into CASSQEAPGRTDTQYF.

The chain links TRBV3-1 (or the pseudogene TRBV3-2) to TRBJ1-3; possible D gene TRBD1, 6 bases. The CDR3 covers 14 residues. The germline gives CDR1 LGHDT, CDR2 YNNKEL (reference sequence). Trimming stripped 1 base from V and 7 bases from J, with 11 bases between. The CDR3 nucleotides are TGTGCCAGCAGCCAAGTGGCAGGGGACAACACCATATATTTT. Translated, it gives CASSQVAGDNTIYF.

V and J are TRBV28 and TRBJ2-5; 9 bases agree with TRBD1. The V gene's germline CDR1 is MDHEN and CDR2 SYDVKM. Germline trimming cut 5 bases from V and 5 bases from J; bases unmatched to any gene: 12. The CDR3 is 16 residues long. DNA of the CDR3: TGTGCCAGCAGTCTCGCTGGACAGGGGTTTCGGGAGACCCAGTACTTC. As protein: CASSLAGQGFRETQYF.

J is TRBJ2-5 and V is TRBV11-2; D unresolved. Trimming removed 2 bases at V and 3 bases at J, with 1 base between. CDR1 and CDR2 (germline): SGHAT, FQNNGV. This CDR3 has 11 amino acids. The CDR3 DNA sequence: TGTGCCAGCAGCTTAAAAGAGACCCAGTACTTC. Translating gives CASSLKETQYF. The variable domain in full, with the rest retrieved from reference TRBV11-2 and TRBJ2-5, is EAGVAQSPRYKIIEKRQSVAFWCNPISGHATLYWYQQILGQGPKLLIQFQNNGVVDDSQLPKDRFSAERLKGVDSTLKIQPAKLEDSAVYLCASSLKETQYFGPGTRLLVL.

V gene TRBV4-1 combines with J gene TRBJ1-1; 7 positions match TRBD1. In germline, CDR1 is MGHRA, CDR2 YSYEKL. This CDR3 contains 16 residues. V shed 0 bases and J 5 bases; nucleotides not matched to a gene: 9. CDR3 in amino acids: CASSQDPRTGLTEAFF. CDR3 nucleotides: TGCGCCAGCAGCCAAGACCCTCGGACAGGATTGACTGAAGCTTTCTTT.

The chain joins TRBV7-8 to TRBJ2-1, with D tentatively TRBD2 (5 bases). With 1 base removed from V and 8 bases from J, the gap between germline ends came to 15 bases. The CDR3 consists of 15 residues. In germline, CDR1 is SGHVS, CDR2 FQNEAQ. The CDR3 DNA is TGTGCCAGCAGCTTAGAAGGACTCCCAGGCGATGAGCAGTTCTTC. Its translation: CASSLEGLPGDEQFF.